This T cell receptor (beta chain) was identified during a study of T-cell reconstitution after alpha-beta-depleted transplantation in children. Germline CDR1 is LGHNA and CDR2 is YNFKEQ. Trimming pared 0 bases from V and 5 bases from J, leaving 8 bases between. This CDR3 is 14 amino acids long. Preparation of the TCRbeta library was carried out with unique molecular identifiers. Each CDR3 protein is one row after TCRdb ran MiXCR on the PCR reads. The data contain hundreds of thousands of distinct CDR3 sequences, 15% to 20% of them singletons. This specimen was PBMCs, mostly from graft donor cells, taken 360 days after TCRalphabeta/CD19-depleted stem cell transplant. This sequence originates from a male patient between 2 and 15 years old who had a stem cell transplant for acute lymphoblastic leukemia, so the T cells may come from the graft donor. V and J are TRBV4-2 and TRBJ2-1; D perhaps matches TRBD2 (6 bases). The CDR3 DNA reads TGTGCCAGCAGCCAAGAGGGAGGTAACAATGAGCAGTTCTTC. Translating gives CASSQEGGNNEQFF.